The entry below describes one TCR beta chain. This CDR3 is built from 14 residues. Germline V lookup: CDR1 SGHTA, CDR2 FQGTGA. V lost 5 bases to trimming and J lost 8 bases, with 15 bases between them. This sample is drawn from a study of blood T cell repertoires in COVID-19. In the study overall: Sites in the United States, Italy and Spain provided acute and convalescent COVID-19 samples. T cells, B-cell-depleted T cells, or PBMCs supplied cDNA or gDNA.

Per the study methods: Estimation of nucleated cell counts relied on the amplification of reference gene primers. Method: immunoSEQ multiplex PCR; TCRdb's copy keeps in-frame clones and lacks some. That table furnishes V, J and clone size, whereas the DNA furnished D and trimming. The profile shows approximately 260,000 clones, around 85% of them singletons. The receptor was isolated from a woman between 35 and 50 years old with active or convalescent COVID-19. Sequencing used peripheral blood. The rearrangement links TRBV7-3 to TRBJ1-4, with TRBD1 as a possible D gene (5 bases). CDR3 sequence: CASSPMGGREKLFF. CDR3 sequence (DNA): TGTGCCAGCAGCCCTATGGGGGGAAGGGAAAAACTGTTTTTT.